This T cell receptor (beta chain) was sequenced during a study of PD-1 blockade in classical Hodgkin lymphoma. General study results and limits: By C4D1 there was a significant rise in CD4+ TCR diversity but not in CD8+ TCR diversity. Exclusion applied to patients who initiated nivolumab less than 1 year following ASCT.

Assay: immunoSEQ multiplex PCR; the TCRdb copy retains only in-frame clones and omits some. Of 25,000 to 35,000 clones detected, approximately 65% appear once; the ten largest clones hold 3.9%. Stated time point: cycle 4 day 1 (C4D1), after 5 to 7 weeks of nivolumab. Every single patient, without exception, relapsed after autologous stem cell transplantation, and brentuximab vedotin exposure varied. This CDR3 has 13 amino acids. Between the trimmed V and J ends, which lost 4 bases and 5 bases, there was a span of 12 bases. The V gene's germline CDR1 is SEHNR and CDR2 FQNEAQ (reference sequence). In the case of this clone: Antigen specificity is unknown.

The starting material was peripheral blood mononuclear cells (PBMCs), obtained before the fourth cycle of nivolumab. The chain employs TRBV7-9 and TRBJ2-7; a possible D gene is TRBD2 (6 bases). The source of this sequence is a human donor with classical Hodgkin lymphoma. CDR3 in DNA: TGTGCCAGCAGCTCACCTCTAGCGAACGAGCAGTACTTC. Translating it yields CASSSPLANEQYF. Complete variable domain (other parts from reference TRBV7-9 and TRBJ2-7): DTGVSQNPRHKITKRGQNVTFRCDPISEHNRLYWYRQTLGQGPEFLTYFQNEAQLEKSRLLSDRFSAERPKGSFSTLEIQRTEQGDSAMYLCASSSPLANEQYFGPGTRLTVT.